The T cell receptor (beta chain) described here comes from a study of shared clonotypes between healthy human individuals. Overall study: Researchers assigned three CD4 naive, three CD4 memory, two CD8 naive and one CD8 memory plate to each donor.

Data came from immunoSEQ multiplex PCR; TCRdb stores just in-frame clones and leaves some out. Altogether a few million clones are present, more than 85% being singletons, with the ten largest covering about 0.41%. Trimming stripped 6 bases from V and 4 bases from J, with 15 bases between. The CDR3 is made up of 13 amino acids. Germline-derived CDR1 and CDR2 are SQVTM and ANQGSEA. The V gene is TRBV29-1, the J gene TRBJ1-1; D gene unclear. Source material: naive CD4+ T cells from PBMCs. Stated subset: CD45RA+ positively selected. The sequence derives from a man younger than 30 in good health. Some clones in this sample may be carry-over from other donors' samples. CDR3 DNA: TGCAGCGTGGCCCAGGACCGGGGCACTGAAGCTTTCTTT. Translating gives CSVAQDRGTEAFF.